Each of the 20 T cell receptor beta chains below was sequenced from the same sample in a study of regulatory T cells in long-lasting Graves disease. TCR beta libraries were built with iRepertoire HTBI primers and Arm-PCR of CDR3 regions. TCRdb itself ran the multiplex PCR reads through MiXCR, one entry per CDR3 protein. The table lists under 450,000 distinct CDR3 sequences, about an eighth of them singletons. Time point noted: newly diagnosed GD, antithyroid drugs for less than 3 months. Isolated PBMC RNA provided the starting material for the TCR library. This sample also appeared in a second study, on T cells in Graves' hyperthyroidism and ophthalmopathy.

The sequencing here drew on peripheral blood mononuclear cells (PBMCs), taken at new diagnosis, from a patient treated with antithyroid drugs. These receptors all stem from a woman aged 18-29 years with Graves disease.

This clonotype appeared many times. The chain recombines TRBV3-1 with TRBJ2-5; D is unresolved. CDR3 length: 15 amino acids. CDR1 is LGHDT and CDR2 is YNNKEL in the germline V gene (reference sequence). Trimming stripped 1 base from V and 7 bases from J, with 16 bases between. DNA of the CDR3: TGTGCCAGCAGCCAAGGGATGATGACTTCGGGGACCCAGTACTTC. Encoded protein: CASSQGMMTSGTQYF.

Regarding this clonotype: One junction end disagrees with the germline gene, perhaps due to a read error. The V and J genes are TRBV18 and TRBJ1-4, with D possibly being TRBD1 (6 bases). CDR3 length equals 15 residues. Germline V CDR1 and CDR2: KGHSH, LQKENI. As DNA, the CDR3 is TGTGCCAGCTCACCGGTACAGGGATTTAATGAAAAACTGCTTTTT. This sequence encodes CASSPVQGFNEKLLF.

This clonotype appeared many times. The CDR3 is CAIKAGWGTDTQYF. As DNA, the CDR3 is TGTGCCATCAAGGCAGGGTGGGGGACAGATACGCAGTATTTT. This rearrangement joins TRBV10-3 to TRBJ2-3; the D gene could be TRBD1 or TRBD2 (5 bases each). Germline V lookup: CDR1 ENHRY, CDR2 SYGVKD. The V end lost 7 bases, the J end lost 3 bases, and 14 bases lay between the germline ends. The CDR3 is 14 residues long.

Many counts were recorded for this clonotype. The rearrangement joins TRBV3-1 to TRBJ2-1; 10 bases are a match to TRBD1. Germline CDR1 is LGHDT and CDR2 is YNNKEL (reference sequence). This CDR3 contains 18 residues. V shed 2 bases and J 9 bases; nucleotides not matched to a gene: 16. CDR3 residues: CASSQWGGETGGLGEQFF. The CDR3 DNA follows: TGTGCCAGCAGCCAATGGGGTGGGGAGACAGGGGGCTTGGGTGAGCAGTTCTTC.

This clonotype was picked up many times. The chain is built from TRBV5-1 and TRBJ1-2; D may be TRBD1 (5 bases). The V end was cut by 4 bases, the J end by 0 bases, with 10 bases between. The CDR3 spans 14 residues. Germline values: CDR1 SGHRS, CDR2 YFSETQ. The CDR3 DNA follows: TGCGCCAGCAGCCCTCAGGGTTCTAACTATGGCTACACCTTC. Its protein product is CASSPQGSNYGYTF. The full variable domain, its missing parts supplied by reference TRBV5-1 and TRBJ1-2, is KAGVTQTPRYLIKTRGQQVTLSCSPISGHRSVSWYQQTPGQGLQFLFEYFSETQRNKGNFPGRFSGRQFSNSRSEMNVSTLELGDSALYLCASSPQGSNYGYTFGSGTRLTVV.

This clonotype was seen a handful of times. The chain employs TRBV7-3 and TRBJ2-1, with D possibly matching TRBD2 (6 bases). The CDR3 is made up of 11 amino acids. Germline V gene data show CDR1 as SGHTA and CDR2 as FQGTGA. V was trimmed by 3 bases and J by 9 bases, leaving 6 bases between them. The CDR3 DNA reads TGTGCCAGCAGCTTCGGGAGTGAGCAGTTCTTC. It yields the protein CASSFGSEQFF. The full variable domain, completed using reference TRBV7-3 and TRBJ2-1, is GAGVSQTPSNKVTEKGKYVELRCDPISGHTALYWYRQSLGQGPEFLIYFQGTGAADDSGLPNDRFFAVRPEGSVSTLKIQRTERGDSAVYLCASSFGSEQFFGPGTRLTVL.

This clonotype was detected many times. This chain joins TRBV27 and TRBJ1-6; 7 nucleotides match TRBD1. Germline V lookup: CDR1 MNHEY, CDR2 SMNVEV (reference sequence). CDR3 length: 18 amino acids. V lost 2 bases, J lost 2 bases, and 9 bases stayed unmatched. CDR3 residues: CASSLEGLGQAYNSPLHF. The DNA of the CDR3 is TGTGCCAGCAGTTTAGAGGGGCTAGGACAGGCCTATAATTCACCCCTCCACTTT.

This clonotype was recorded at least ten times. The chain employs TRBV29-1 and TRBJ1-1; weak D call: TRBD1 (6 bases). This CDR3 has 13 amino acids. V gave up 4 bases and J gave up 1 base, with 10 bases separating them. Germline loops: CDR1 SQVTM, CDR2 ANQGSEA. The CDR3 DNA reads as TGCAGCGTTGCCGCACAGGGGAACACTGAAGCTTTCTTT. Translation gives CSVAAQGNTEAFF.

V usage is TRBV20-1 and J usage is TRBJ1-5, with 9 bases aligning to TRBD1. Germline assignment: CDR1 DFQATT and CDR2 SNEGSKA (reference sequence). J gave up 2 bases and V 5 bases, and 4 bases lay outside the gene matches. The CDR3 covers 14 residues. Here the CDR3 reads CSADRGSGNQPQHF. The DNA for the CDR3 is TGCAGTGCTGACAGGGGGAGCGGCAATCAGCCCCAGCATTTT.

The CDR3 region has the DNA TGTGCCACGGGGGGAGGTCGGGGGAAAGCTTTCTTT. This gives the protein CATGGGRGKAFF. The chain couples TRBV28 to TRBJ1-1, with D possibly TRBD1 on 5 matching bases. Per germline, CDR1 MDHEN and CDR2 SYDVKM. The CDR3 covers 12 residues. V dropped 10 bases and J dropped 9 bases, with 18 bases sitting between them.

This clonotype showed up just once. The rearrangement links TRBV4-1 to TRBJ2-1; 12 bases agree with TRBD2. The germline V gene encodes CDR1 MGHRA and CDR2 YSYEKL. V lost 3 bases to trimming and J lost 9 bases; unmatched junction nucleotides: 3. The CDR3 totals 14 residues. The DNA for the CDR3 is TGCGCCAGCAGCCACCTAGCGGGAGGGGTTGAGCAGTTCTTC. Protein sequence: CASSHLAGGVEQFF.

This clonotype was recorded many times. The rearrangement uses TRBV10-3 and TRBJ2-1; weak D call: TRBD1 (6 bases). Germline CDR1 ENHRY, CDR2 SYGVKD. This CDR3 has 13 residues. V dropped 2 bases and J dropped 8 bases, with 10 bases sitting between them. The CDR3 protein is CAISEGGRDEQFF. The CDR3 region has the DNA TGTGCCATCAGTGAGGGGGGCAGGGATGAGCAGTTCTTC.

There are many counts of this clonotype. As DNA, the CDR3 is TGTGCCAGCAGTGTTGGAGGGAATTTAGTCTACGAGCAGTACTTC. It specifies CASSVGGNLVYEQYF. The rearrangement uses TRBV2 and TRBJ2-7; D might be TRBD2 (6 bases). This CDR3 contains 15 residues. Per the germline V gene, CDR1 is SNHLY and CDR2 is FYNNEI. The V gene lost 4 bases and the J gene lost 3 bases, with 16 bases spanning the gap.

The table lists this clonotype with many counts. CDR3 amino acids: CASSAFLLGSYNEQFF. CDR3 DNA: TGTGCCAGCAGTGCGTTTTTGCTAGGCTCCTACAATGAGCAGTTCTTC. The V call is TRBV2, the J call TRBJ2-1, with D uncertain. The V gene lost 4 bases and the J gene lost 0 bases, with 13 bases spanning the gap. Germline loops: CDR1 SNHLY, CDR2 FYNNEI. There are 16 residues in the CDR3.

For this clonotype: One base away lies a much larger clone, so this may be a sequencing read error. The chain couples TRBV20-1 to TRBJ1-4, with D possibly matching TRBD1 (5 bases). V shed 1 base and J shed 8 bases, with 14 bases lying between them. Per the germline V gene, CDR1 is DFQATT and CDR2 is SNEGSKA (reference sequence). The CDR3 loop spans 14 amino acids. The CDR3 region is CSARVVGAREKLFF. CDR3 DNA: TGCAGTGCTAGAGTAGTCGGGGCCCGGGAAAAACTGTTTTTT.

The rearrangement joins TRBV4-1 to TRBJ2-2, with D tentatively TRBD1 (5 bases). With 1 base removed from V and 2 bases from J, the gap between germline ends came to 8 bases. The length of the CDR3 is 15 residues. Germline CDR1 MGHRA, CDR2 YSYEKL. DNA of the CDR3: TGCGCCAGCAGCCAAGGGGGCAGAAACACCGGGGAGCTGTTTTTT. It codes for CASSQGGRNTGELFF.

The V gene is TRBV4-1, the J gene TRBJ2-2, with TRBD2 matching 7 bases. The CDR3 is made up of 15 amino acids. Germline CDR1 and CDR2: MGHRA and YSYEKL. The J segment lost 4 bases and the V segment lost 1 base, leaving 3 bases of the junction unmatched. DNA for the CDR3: TGCGCCAGCAGCCAAGGTGGGGGGGGCACCGGGGAGCTGTTTTTT. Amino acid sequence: CASSQGGGGTGELFF.

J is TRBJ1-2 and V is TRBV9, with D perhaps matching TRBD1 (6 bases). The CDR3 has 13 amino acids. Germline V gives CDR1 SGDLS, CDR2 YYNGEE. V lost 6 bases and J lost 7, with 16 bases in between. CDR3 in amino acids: CASTSNRELGYTF. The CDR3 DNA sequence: TGTGCCAGCACATCTAACAGGGAACTTGGCTACACCTTC.

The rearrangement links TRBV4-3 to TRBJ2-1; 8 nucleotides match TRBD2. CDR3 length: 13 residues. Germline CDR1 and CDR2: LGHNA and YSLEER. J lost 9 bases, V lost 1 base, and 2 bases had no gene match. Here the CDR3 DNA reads TGCGCCAGCAGCCAAGCTCTAGCGGGTGAGCAGTTCTTC. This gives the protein CASSQALAGEQFF.

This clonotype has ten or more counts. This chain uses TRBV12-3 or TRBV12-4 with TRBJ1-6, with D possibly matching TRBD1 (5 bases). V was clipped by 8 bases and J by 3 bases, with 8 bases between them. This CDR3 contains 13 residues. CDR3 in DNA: TGTGCCAGCGGGGGATTCTATAATTCACCCCTCCACTTT. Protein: CASGGFYNSPLHF.